This TCR beta chain was recovered during a study of cytomegalovirus exposure and HLA in healthy donors. Study-wide points: There were reportedly fewer N-insertions in an Asian-associated ancestry cluster than the roughly 700-donor mean, in a later analysis. Published work reported that the classifier diagnosed cytomegalovirus status with high specificity and sensitivity. Productive rates of about 87% or about 30% were seen for most TCR beta V segments in an earlier analysis.

About this clone itself: The antigen is not known.

In the PCR, 60 Vbeta and 13 Jbeta primers were used. The repertoire was sequenced with immunoSEQ multiplex PCR; TCRdb's copy has only in-frame clones and lacks some. This table has 100,000 to 150,000 clones, roughly 78% appearing once. V shed 0 bases and J shed 10 bases, with 16 bases lying between them. Germline CDR1 and CDR2: SGHNT and YYREEE (reference sequence). This CDR3 is 14 amino acids long. The receptor was derived from a man younger than 45 in good health and CMV-seronegative. The chain carries TRBV5-4 and TRBJ1-1, with D unclear. Source material: PBMCs. CDR3 in amino acids: CASSLGQIGLRAFF. The CDR3 DNA is TGTGCCAGCAGCTTGGGCCAGATTGGTCTCAGAGCTTTCTTT.